This T cell receptor (beta chain) was recorded in a study of human T cells and chemical hapten exposure (dated by TCRdb to the early 2020s). Notes on the research overall: For sensitization, 2% DPC in acetone was applied to a roughly 2 cm by roughly 2 cm area of upper inner arm skin. Peripheral blood TCR repertoire changes were tracked in vivo in alopecia patients during primary and secondary sensitization to the hapten diphenylcyclopropenone (DPC). Throughout the approximately 25-week study period, patients were also given weekly therapeutic DPC doses on the scalp. Blood samples were taken from patients before sensitization (week 0) and at 2, 6 and about 24 weeks after DPC sensitization. Patch tests used Finn chambers with 0.01% DPC on the upper back, scored after 6 days by International Contact Dermatitis Research Group standards. Approximately 28 alopecia patients provided blood for TCR sequencing at one to four time points (pre-sensitization, 2, 6 and 24 weeks). Libraries were pooled for sequencing, and variation in per-sample TCR yields was attributed mainly to small differences in library volumes within the pool. Alopecia areata with under or over 50% scalp involvement, alopecia totalis and alopecia universalis were represented in the patient cohort, which was mostly female. Overall study outcomes, separate from this receptor: Expanded TCRs formed significantly more large CDR3 similarity clusters than pre-sensitization or healthy control sets, consistent with antigen-driven responses. A positive correlation was found between the number of PT1 expanded TCRs and patch test score, with significance reached at thresholds 8, 16 and 32 but not 4. All patients had alopecia, a presumed autoimmune disease, so their immune response might differ from that of healthy individuals. Repeated subsampling changed both the strength of the expansion versus patch-test correlation and the threshold at which the correlation became significant. DPC sensitization did not change how many TCRs were above 1 in 1000 frequency, and no evidence was found of alterations in global repertoire structure.

Libraries were constructed by RACE. The sample was run on a NextSeq 500. During library preparation, unique molecular identifiers were attached to individual cDNA molecules so that TCRs could be counted in a quantitative, reproducible way. For every blood RNA sample, sequencing covered both the TCR alpha and TCR beta chains. For the original study's pipeline: The median number of TCRs per sample was roughly 98,000, ranging from 23,224 to 690,600. The Decombinator software suite was used to annotate the V, J and CDR3 of the TCR reads. Every sample was subsampled to the same number of TCRs (28,000) for the PS versus PT1 abundance plots. TCRs were defined as expanded if absent before sensitization and observed at least eight times at the 2-week time point. TCRdb trimmed the raw reads at Q25, called clones with MiXCR and kept productive beta chains. CDR3 protein duplicates are merged, each entry listing the most common genes and DNA. It is TCRdb's table, rather than the study itself, that gives the V and J calls and clone size. For this sample the table gives around 200,000 distinct CDR3 sequences, of which about 22% were detected only once. The top ten hold approximately 2.3% of the sample.

The table lists this clonotype with many counts. Its recognized antigen is unknown. No quality values exist for individual bases; no much larger clone is one base distant. The time point tag for this specimen amounts to: patch test 3, about 24 weeks after DPC sensitization. The treatment or condition label, as the study defines it: therapeutic diphenylcyclopropenone sensitization with weekly scalp DPC. At each patch-test visit, blood was drawn before the patch test was applied. To be eligible, patients had to be aged 18 to 70, diagnosed with alopecia and judged suitable for DPC therapy, while pregnant patients were excluded. Total RNA was isolated from unfractionated whole blood collected in Tempus Blood RNA tubes. Including the terminal cysteine and phenylalanine, the CDR3 comprises 17 residues. Only the CDR3 DNA stays, 51 bases, in frame from base 1. Trimming accounts for 4 bases at V and 4 bases at J, while the number of junction bases matched to no gene is 11. The germline V gene provides CDR1 LGHNA and CDR2 YNFKEQ.

This TCR came from a woman in her thirties or forties with alopecia areata. Some clones in this sample may be carry-over from other donors' samples. This chain joins TRBV4-2 to TRBJ1-1, with 11 bases in between that match TRBD1. Here the sequenced sample was whole blood, taken in connection with sensitization to the hapten diphenylcyclopropenone (DPC). The CDR3 reads CASSPRSSGTGGTEAFF. DNA sequence: TGTGCCAGCAGCCCTCGGTCGTCCGGGACAGGGGGCACTGAAGCTTTCTTT.